The text below deals with one T cell receptor beta chain. The antigen is not known. This table comes from immunoSEQ multiplex PCR, and its TCRdb copy is limited to in-frame clones, with some not included. This sample has approximately 150,000 clones; roughly 88% occur once, and the top ten carry more than 3%. This specimen belongs to a study of T cell responses to AZD1222 COVID-19 vaccine. J was trimmed by 8 bases and V by 6 bases; bases with no gene match: 7. CDR1 is KGHDR, CDR2 SFDVKD, per germline. This CDR3 region has 14 residues. Findings and caveats of the study: At baseline, seropositivity was found in only a handful of AZD1222 recipients. Spike-specific TCR depth and breadth grew after two AZD1222 doses.

V is TRBV24-1 and J is TRBJ2-3, with 10 bases matching TRBD1. The source is an adult in good health. Here the sequenced sample was peripheral blood, taken on day 0 of MenACWY control vaccination. The CDR3 sequence is CATSSSGTGVTQYF. The DNA for the CDR3 is TGTGCCACCAGTTCCTCCGGGACAGGGGTTACGCAGTATTTT.